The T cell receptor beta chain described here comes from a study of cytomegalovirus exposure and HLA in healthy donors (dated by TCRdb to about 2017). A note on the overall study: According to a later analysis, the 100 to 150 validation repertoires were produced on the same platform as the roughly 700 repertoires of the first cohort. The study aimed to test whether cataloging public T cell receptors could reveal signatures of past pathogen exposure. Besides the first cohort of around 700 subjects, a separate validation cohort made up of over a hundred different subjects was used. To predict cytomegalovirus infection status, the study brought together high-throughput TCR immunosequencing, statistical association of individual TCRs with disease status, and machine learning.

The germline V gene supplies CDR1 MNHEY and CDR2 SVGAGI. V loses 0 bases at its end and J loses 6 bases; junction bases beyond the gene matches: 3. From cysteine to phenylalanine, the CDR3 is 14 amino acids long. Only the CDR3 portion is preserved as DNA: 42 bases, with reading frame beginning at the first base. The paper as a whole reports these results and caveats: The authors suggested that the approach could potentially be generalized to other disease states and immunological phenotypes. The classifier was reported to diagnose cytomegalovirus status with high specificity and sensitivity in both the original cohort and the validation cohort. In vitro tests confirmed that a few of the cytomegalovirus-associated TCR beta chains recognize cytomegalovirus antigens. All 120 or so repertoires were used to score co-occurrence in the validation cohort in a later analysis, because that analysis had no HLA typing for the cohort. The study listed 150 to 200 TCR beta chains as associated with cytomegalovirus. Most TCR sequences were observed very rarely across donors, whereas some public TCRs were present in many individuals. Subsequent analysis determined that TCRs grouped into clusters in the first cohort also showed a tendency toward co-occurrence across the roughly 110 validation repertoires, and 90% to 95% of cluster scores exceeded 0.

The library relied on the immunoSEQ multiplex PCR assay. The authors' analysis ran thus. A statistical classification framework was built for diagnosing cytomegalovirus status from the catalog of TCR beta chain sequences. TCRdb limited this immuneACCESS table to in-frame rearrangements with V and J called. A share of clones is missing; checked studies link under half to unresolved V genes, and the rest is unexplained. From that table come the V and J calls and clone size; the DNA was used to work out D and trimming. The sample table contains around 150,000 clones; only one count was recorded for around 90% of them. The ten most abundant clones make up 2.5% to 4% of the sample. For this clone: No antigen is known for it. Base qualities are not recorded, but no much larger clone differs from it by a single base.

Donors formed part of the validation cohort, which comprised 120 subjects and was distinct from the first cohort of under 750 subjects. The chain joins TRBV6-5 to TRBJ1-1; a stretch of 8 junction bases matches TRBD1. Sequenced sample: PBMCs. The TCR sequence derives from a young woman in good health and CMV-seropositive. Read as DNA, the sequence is TGTGCCAGCAGTTACTCCCAGGGGGCACCTGAAGCTTTCTTT. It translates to CASSYSQGAPEAFF.